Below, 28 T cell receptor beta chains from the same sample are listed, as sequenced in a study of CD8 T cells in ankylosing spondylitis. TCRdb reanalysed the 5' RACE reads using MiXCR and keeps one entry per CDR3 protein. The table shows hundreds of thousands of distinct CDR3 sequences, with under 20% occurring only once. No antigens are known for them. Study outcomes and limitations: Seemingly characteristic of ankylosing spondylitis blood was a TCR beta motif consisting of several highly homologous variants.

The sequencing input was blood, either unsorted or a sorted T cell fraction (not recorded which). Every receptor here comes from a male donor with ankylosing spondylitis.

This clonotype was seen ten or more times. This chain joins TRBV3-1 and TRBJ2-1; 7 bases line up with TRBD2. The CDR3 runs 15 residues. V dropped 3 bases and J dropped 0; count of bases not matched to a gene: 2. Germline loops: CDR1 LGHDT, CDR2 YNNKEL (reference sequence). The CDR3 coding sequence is TGTGCCAGCAGCCAGGGAGGGCCCTCCTACAATGAGCAGTTCTTC. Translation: CASSQGGPSYNEQFF.

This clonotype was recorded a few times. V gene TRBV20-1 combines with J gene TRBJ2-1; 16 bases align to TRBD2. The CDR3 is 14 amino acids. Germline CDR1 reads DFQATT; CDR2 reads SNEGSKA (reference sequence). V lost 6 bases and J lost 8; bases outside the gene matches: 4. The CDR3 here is CSAPGLAGGYEQFF. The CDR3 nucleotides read TGCAGTGCCCCGGGACTAGCGGGGGGGTATGAGCAGTTCTTC.

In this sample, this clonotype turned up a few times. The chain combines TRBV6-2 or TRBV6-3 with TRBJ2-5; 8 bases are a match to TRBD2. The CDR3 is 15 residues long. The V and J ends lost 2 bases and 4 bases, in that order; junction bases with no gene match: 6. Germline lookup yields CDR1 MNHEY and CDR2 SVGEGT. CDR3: CASSYPGTRGETQYF. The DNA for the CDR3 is TGTGCCAGCAGTTACCCCGGGACTAGGGGAGAGACCCAGTACTTC.

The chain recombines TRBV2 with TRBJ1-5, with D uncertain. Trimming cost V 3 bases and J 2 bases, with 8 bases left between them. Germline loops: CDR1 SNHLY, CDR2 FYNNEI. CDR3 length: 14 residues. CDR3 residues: CASSDNSGNQPQHF. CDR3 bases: TGTGCCAGCAGTGATAATTCGGGCAATCAGCCCCAGCATTTT.

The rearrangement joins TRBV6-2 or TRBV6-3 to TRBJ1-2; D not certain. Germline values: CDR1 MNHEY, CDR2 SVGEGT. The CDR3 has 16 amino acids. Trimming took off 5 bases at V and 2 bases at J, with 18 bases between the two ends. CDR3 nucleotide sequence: TGTGCCAGCAGTACCCGGGGAGGAGTTTGGAACTATGGCTACACCTTC. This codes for CASSTRGGVWNYGYTF.

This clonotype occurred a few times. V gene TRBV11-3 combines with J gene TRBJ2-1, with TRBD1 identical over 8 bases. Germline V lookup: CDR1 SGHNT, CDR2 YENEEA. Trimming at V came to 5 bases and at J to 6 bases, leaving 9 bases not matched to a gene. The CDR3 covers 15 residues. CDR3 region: CASSPRQGASNEQFF. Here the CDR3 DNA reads TGTGCCAGCAGCCCGCGGCAGGGGGCTAGCAATGAGCAGTTCTTC.

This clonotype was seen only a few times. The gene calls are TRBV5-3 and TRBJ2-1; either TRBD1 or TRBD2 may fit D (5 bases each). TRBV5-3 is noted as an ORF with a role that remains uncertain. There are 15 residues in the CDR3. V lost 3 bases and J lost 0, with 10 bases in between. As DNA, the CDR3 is TGTGCCAGAAGCTGGGGACCGAACTCCTACAATGAGCAGTTCTTC. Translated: CARSWGPNSYNEQFF.

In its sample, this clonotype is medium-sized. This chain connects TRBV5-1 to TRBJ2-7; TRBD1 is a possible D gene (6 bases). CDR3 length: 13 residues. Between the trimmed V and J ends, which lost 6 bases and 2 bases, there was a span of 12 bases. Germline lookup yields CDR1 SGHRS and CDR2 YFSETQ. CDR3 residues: CASNLDRTYEQYF. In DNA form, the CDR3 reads TGCGCCAGCAACCTCGACAGGACCTACGAGCAGTACTTC. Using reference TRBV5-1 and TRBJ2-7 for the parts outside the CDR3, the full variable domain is KAGVTQTPRYLIKTRGQQVTLSCSPISGHRSVSWYQQTPGQGLQFLFEYFSETQRNKGNFPGRFSGRQFSNSRSEMNVSTLELGDSALYLCASNLDRTYEQYFGPGTRLTVT.

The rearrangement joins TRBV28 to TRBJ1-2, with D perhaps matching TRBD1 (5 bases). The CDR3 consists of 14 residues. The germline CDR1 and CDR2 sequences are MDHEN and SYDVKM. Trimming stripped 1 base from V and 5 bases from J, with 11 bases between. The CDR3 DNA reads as TGTGCCAGCAGTTTATTTTCGGGACCATATGGCTACACCTTC. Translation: CASSLFSGPYGYTF.

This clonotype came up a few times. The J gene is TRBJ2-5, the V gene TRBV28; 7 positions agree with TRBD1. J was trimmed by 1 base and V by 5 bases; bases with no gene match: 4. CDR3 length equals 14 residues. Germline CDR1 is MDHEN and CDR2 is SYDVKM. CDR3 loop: CASSRDSFQETQYF. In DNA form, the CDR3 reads TGTGCCAGCAGTAGGGACAGCTTCCAAGAGACCCAGTACTTC.

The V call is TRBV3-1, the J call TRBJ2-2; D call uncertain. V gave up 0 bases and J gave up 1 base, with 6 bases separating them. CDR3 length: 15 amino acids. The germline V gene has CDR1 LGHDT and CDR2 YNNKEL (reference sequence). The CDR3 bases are TGTGCCAGCAGCCAAGATCCGTTGAACACCGGGGAGCTGTTTTTT. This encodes CASSQDPLNTGELFF.

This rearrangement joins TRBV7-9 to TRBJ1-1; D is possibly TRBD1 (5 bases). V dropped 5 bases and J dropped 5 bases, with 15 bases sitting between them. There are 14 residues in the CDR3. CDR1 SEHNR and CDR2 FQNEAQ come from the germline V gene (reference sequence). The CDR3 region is CASSLRGSATEAFF. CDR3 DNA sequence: TGTGCCAGCAGCCTGAGGGGATCGGCGACTGAAGCTTTCTTT.

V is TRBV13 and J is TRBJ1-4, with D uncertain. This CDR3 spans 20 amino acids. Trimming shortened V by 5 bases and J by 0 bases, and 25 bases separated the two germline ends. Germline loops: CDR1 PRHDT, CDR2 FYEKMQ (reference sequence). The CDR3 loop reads CASSPRPISNYLTTNEKLFF. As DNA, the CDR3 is TGTGCCAGCAGCCCCCGGCCGATTTCTAATTACCTTACAACTAATGAAAAACTGTTTTTT.

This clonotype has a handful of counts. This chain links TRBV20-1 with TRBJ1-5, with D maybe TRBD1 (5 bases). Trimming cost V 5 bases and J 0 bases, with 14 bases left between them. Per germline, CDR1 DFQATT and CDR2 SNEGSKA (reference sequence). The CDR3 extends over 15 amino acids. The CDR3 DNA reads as TGCAGTGCTCACCCAGGGATTTATAGCAATCAGCCCCAGCATTTT. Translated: CSAHPGIYSNQPQHF.

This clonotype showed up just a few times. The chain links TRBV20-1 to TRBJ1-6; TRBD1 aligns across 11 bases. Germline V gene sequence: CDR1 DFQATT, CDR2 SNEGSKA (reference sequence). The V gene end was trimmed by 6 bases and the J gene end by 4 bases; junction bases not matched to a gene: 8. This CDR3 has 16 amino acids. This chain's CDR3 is CSALGQGGRYNSPLHF. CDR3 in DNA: TGCAGTGCCCTGGGACAGGGGGGCCGGTATAATTCACCCCTCCACTTT.

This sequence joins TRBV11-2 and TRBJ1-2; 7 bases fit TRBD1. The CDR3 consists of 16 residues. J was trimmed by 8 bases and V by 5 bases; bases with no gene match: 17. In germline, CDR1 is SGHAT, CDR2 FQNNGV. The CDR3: CASSPPVTGTSSGYTF. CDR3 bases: TGTGCCAGCAGCCCTCCAGTGACAGGGACCTCTTCGGGCTACACCTTC.

The CDR3 DNA follows: TGTGCCAGCGTCGACGGGGGGAGGGTCACCGGGGAGCTGTTTTTT. As protein: CASVDGGRVTGELFF. This chain uses TRBV19 with TRBJ2-2; 7 bases align to TRBD2. V was clipped by 9 bases and J by 4 bases; unmatched bases: 11. This CDR3 comprises 15 residues. The germline gives CDR1 LNHDA, CDR2 SQIVND (reference sequence).

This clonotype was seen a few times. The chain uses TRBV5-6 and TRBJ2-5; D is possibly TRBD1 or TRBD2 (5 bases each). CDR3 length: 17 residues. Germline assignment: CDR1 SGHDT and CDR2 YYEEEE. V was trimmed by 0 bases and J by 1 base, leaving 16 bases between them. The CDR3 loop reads CASSLAVGEWGQETQYF. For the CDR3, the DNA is TGTGCCAGCAGCTTGGCGGTGGGGGAGTGGGGCCAAGAGACCCAGTACTTC.

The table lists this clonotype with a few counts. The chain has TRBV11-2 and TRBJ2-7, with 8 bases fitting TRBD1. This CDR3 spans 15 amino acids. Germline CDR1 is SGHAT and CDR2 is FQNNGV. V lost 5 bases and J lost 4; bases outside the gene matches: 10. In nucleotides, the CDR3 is TGTGCCAGCAGCCCAGGGACAGGTATTCGATACGAGCAGTACTTC. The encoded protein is CASSPGTGIRYEQYF.

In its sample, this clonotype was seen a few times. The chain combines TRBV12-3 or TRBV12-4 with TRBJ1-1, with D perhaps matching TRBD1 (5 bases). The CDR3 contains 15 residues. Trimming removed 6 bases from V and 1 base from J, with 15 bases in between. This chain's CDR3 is CASRIRGFGNTEAFF. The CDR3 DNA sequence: TGTGCCAGCAGAATACGGGGGTTCGGGAACACTGAAGCTTTCTTT.

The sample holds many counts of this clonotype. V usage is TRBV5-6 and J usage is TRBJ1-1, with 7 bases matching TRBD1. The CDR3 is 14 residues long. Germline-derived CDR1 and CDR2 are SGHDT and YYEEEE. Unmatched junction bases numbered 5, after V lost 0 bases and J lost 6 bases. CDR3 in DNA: TGTGCCAGCAGCTTGGCGGGGGGACAGTCTGAAGCTTTCTTT. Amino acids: CASSLAGGQSEAFF.

CDR3 in amino acids: CASQAGPASNQPQHF. The CDR3 DNA reads TGTGCCAGCCAGGCGGGGCCGGCCTCTAATCAGCCCCAGCATTTT. This rearrangement joins TRBV27 to TRBJ1-5; tentative D call: TRBD1 (5 bases). Trimming stripped 8 bases from V and 4 bases from J, with 18 bases between. The length of the CDR3 is 15 residues. The germline gives CDR1 MNHEY, CDR2 SMNVEV (reference sequence).

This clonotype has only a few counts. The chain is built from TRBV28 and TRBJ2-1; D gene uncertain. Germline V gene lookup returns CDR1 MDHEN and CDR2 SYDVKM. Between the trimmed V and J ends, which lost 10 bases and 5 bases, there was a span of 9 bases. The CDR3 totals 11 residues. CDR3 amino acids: CATVGDNEQFF. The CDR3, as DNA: TGTGCCACCGTTGGAGACAATGAGCAGTTCTTC. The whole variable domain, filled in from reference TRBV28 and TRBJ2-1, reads DVKVTQSSRYLVKRTGEKVFLECVQDMDHENMFWYRQDPGLGLRLIYFSYDVKMKEKGDIPEGYSVSREKKERFSLILESASTNQTSMYLCATVGDNEQFFGPGTRLTVL.

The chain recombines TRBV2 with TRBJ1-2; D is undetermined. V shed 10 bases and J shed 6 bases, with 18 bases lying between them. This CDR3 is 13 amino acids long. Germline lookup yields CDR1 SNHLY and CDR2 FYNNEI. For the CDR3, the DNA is TGTGCCAAACGCACTTGGCAGGCCCATGGCTACACCTTC. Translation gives CAKRTWQAHGYTF.

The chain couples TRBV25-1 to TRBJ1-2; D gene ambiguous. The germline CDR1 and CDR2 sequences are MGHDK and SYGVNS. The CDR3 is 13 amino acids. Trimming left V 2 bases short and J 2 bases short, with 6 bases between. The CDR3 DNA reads TGTGCCAGCAGTGAAGGGTGGAACTATGGCTACACCTTC. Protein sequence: CASSEGWNYGYTF.

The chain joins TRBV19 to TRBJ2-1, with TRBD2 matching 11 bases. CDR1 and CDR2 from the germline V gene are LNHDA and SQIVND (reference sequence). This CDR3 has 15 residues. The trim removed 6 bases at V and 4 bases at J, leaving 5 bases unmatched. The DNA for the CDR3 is TGTGCCAGTAGAGACGGGACTAGCGGTTACAATGAGCAGTTCTTC. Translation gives CASRDGTSGYNEQFF.

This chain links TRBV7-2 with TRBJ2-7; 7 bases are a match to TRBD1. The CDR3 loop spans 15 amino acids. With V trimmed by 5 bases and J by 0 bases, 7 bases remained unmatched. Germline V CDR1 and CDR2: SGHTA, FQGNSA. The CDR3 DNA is TGTGCCAGCAGCGTTAACAGGGGATCCTCCTACGAGCAGTACTTC. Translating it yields CASSVNRGSSYEQYF.

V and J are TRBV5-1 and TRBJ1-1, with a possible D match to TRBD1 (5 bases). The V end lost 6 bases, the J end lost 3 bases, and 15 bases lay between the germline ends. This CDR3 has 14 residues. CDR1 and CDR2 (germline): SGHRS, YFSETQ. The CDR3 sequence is CASTRDGLYTEAFF. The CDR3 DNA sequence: TGCGCCAGCACACGGGACGGCCTTTACACTGAAGCTTTCTTT.